This passage covers 25 T cell receptor beta chains from one sample sequenced in a study of blood T cells in healthy people across ages. Using a J-beta primer mix together with a sample-barcoded 5' primer, a second PCR was run for roughly 6 to 11 cycles. TCRdb used MiXCR to reprocess the 5' RACE reads, holding one entry per CDR3 protein. The table lists 700,000 to 900,000 distinct CDR3 sequences, roughly 26% of them singletons. In addition, the sample was reused for a study of T cells of mothers and their children.

Material: blood. These receptors were collected from a boy aged 5-17 years in good health.

This clonotype was seen only a few times. The chain has TRBV9 and TRBJ2-3; 7 nucleotides line up with TRBD2. V trimming: 7 bases; J trimming: 3 bases; junction bases outside the gene matches: 5. Germline CDR1 and CDR2: SGDLS and YYNGEE. This CDR3 contains 13 residues. This CDR3 reads CASGDYETDTQYF. The CDR3 DNA reads TGTGCCAGCGGGGACTATGAGACAGATACGCAGTATTTT.

The gene calls are TRBV5-1 and TRBJ2-2; D is perhaps TRBD1 (7 bases). Trimming stripped 4 bases from V and 3 bases from J, with 16 bases between. Germline V gene lookup returns CDR1 SGHRS and CDR2 YFSETQ. The CDR3 extends over 16 amino acids. CDR3 in DNA: TGCGCCAGCAGCAGGCGGCAGGGGGGAGACACCGGGGAGCTGTTTTTT. Its translation is CASSRRQGGDTGELFF.

This clonotype was counted between two and nine times. The chain carries TRBV27 and TRBJ1-1; D is perhaps TRBD1 (5 bases). CDR1 MNHEY and CDR2 SMNVEV come from the germline V gene (reference sequence). V lost 6 bases to trimming and J lost 5 bases, with 16 bases between them. The CDR3 sequence is 14 residues long. The DNA of the CDR3 is TGTGCCAGCAGACTGTCGACAGACTGGACTGAAGCTTTCTTT. This codes for CASRLSTDWTEAFF.

Concerning this clonotype: Its ends do not fully match the called genes, so a read error is possible. This chain connects TRBV20-1 to TRBJ1-2; D might be TRBD1 (5 bases). The CDR3 extends over 12 amino acids. From germline, CDR1 is DFQATT and CDR2 SNEGSKA (reference sequence). The CDR3 bases are TGTAGTGCTCCCGACAGCTACTATGGCTACACCTTC. Translation: CSAPDSYYGYTF.

This clonotype occurred a few times. The chain is built from TRBV27 and TRBJ2-3; 8 bases align to TRBD2. The V and J ends lost 0 bases and 2 bases, in that order; junction bases with no gene match: 10. Germline V gives CDR1 MNHEY, CDR2 SMNVEV (reference sequence). This CDR3 contains 18 residues. CDR3 bases: TGTGCCAGCAGTTTATCTAGCGGGGCCTACATTTACACAGATACGCAGTATTTT. This gives the protein CASSLSSGAYIYTDTQYF.

This clonotype has only a few counts. This rearrangement joins TRBV4-1 to TRBJ2-4, with D possibly being TRBD2 (6 bases). The CDR3 runs 17 residues. The germline V and J ends were trimmed by 0 bases and 6 bases, with 18 bases remaining between them. Looked up from germline, CDR1 is MGHRA and CDR2 is YSYEKL. This CDR3 is CASSQEGSGGVGNIQYF. As DNA, the CDR3 is TGCGCCAGCAGCCAAGAAGGATCTGGAGGGGTGGGAAACATTCAGTACTTC.

The chain uses TRBV5-1 and TRBJ2-1; TRBD1 aligns across 11 bases. The end of the DNA fits TRBJ2-5 better, so the J call may be wrong. The CDR3 totals 16 residues. The germline gives CDR1 SGHRS, CDR2 YFSETQ. DNA of the CDR3: TGCGCCAGCAGCTTACGCCCGGGGACAGGGGGAGAGACCCAGTACTTC. Its translation is CASSLRPGTGGETQYF.

The CDR3 sequence: CASSLRYGSTGQKTQYF. In DNA, the CDR3 is TGTGCCAGCAGTTTACGATATGGATCCACTGGGCAAAAGACCCAGTACTTC. The V gene is TRBV27, the J gene TRBJ2-5, with D unresolved. The germline CDR1 and CDR2 sequences are MNHEY and SMNVEV (reference sequence). V was shortened by 2 bases and J by 6 bases, with 22 bases between the two germline ends. This CDR3 has 17 residues.

This clonotype was seen a few times. This chain connects TRBV7-9 to TRBJ2-3; 8 bases map to TRBD2. Germline CDR1 SEHNR, CDR2 FQNEAQ (reference sequence). The CDR3 consists of 16 residues. V trimming: 0 bases; J trimming: 1 base; junction bases outside the gene matches: 3. This CDR3 reads CASSLAHGGGTDTQYF. Here the CDR3 DNA reads TGTGCCAGCAGCTTAGCGCACGGGGGGGGCACAGATACGCAGTATTTT.

This clonotype was found a few times. The rearrangement uses TRBV10-3 and TRBJ2-2; TRBD1 aligns across 10 bases. The CDR3 is 14 amino acids. CDR1 and CDR2 from the germline V gene are ENHRY and SYGVKD. The ends lost 9 bases at V and 5 bases at J; junction bases unmatched: 6. This CDR3 reads CAIETGGKTGELFF. CDR3 nucleotides: TGTGCCATAGAGACAGGGGGCAAAACCGGGGAGCTGTTTTTT.

V gene TRBV6-6 combines with J gene TRBJ1-1; a possible D gene is TRBD1 (5 bases). Trimming shortened V by 2 bases and J by 1 base, and 11 bases separated the two germline ends. The CDR3 sequence is 15 residues long. In germline, CDR1 is MNHNY, CDR2 SVGAGI (reference sequence). The CDR3 reads CASSYVRGPNTEAFF. The DNA of the CDR3 is TGTGCCAGCAGTTACGTACGGGGACCGAACACTGAAGCTTTCTTT.

This clonotype has a handful of counts. The rearrangement links TRBV7-3 to TRBJ2-1, with 7 bases lining up with TRBD2. Looked up from germline, CDR1 is SGHTA and CDR2 is FQGTGA. Losses at the gene ends were 5 bases for V and 3 bases for J; bases not matched to a gene: 7. There are 15 residues in the CDR3. In DNA form, the CDR3 reads TGTGCCAGCAGCCCATACCAGCGGGGCTACAATGAGCAGTTCTTC. Its protein is CASSPYQRGYNEQFF.

Note on this clonotype: Mismatch with germline at one junction end may stem from a read error. The V and J genes are TRBV10-3 and TRBJ2-7; maybe TRBD2 (6 bases). The V gene's germline CDR1 is ENHRY and CDR2 SYGVKD. The CDR3 extends over 14 amino acids. The CDR3 protein is CAISGISGSCEQYF. The CDR3 nucleotides read TGTGCCATCAGTGGCATTAGCGGCTCCTGCGAGCAGTACTTC.

The V call is TRBV28, the J call TRBJ2-7; 8 positions match TRBD1. Losses at the gene ends were 4 bases for V and 2 bases for J; bases not matched to a gene: 7. The CDR3 covers 15 residues. CDR1 and CDR2 from the germline V gene are MDHEN and SYDVKM. CDR3 sequence (DNA): TGTGCCAGCAGTTCCAGGGACAGGACCCCCTACGAGCAGTACTTC. Protein: CASSSRDRTPYEQYF.

This clonotype was counted between two and nine times. This chain uses TRBV12-3 or TRBV12-4 with TRBJ1-6, with 7 bases aligning to TRBD1. J was trimmed by 6 bases and V by 1 base; bases with no gene match: 12. CDR3 size: 18 residues. CDR3 region: CASSLGTGFGPGNSPLHF. The CDR3 DNA is TGTGCCAGCAGTTTAGGGACAGGCTTTGGACCCGGTAATTCACCCCTCCACTTT.

This clonotype was found a few times. The rearrangement joins TRBV12-3 or TRBV12-4 to TRBJ1-6; D is unresolved. The V end was cut by 6 bases, the J end by 8 bases, with 14 bases between. CDR3 size: 14 residues. The CDR3 DNA is TGTGCCAGCAGCCCGCGGGAGGGCCATTCACCCCTCCACTTT. It yields the protein CASSPREGHSPLHF.

In this sample, this clonotype turned up many times. Germline and junction disagree at one end, which may indicate a read error. The chain joins TRBV5-1 to TRBJ1-1; D is undetermined. CDR1 is SGHRS and CDR2 is YFSETQ in the germline V gene. This CDR3 is 14 amino acids long. CDR3 in amino acids: CASSLGGPNTEAFF. The CDR3 coding sequence is TGTGCCAGCAGCTTAGGCGGGCCGAACACCGAAGCTTTCTTT. The full variable domain, rest sourced from reference TRBV5-1 and TRBJ1-1, is KAGVTQTPRYLIKTRGQQVTLSCSPISGHRSVSWYQQTPGQGLQFLFEYFSETQRNKGNFPGRFSGRQFSNSRSEMNVSTLELGDSALYLCASSLGGPNTEAFFGQGTRLTVV.

This chain links TRBV12-3 or TRBV12-4 with TRBJ2-5; D ambiguous. The J call may be wrong; the DNA end is better matched by TRBJ2-7. The length of the CDR3 is 13 residues. The CDR3: CASSPGPSTEQYF. CDR3 nucleotides: TGTGCCAGCAGCCCAGGACCTTCTACCGAGCAGTACTTC.

The gene calls are TRBV6-1 and TRBJ2-6; TRBD1 matches 7 bases. Germline V gene lookup returns CDR1 MNHNS and CDR2 SASEGT. The V and J ends lost 6 bases and 4 bases, in that order; junction bases with no gene match: 12. The CDR3 consists of 17 residues. The CDR3 DNA follows: TGTGCCAGCAGCCCTACCTCGACAGGGTCCGGGGCCAACGTCCTGACTTTC. This encodes CASSPTSTGSGANVLTF.

V usage is TRBV27 and J usage is TRBJ1-2, with 8 positions matching TRBD1. The germline V gene has CDR1 MNHEY and CDR2 SMNVEV (reference sequence). CDR3 size: 14 residues. After removal of 4 bases from V and 6 bases from J, the junction contained 7 bases not matched to a gene. The CDR3 sequence: CASSSLGTGHGYTF. DNA of the CDR3: TGTGCCAGCAGTTCGCTTGGGACAGGCCATGGCTACACCTTC.

This clonotype was found a few times. V usage is TRBV21-1 and J usage is TRBJ2-3; the table's D call, TRBD2, was not checked against the DNA. TRBV21-1 is shown as a pseudogene. The CDR3 is made up of 15 amino acids. The DNA for the CDR3 is TGTGCCAGCAGCCCGGGACTAGTGTTATCAGATACGCAGTATTTT. It specifies CASSPGLVLSDTQYF.

Points on this clonotype: At one of its ends the junction is not consistent with the germline gene, which may arise from a read error. The chain carries TRBV30 and TRBJ1-6, with 8 bases aligning to TRBD1. Germline CDR1 and CDR2: GTSNPN and SVGIG (reference sequence). This CDR3 comprises 13 residues. The CDR3 protein is CAGGQGAGSPLHF. The CDR3 bases are TGCGCCGGAGGGCAGGGGGCCGGATCACCCCTCCACTTT.

This clonotype was counted a few times. As DNA, the CDR3 is TGTGCCAGCAGTTTGTACGGCTGGAATGAAAAACTGTTTTTT. It yields the protein CASSLYGWNEKLFF. The chain employs TRBV12-3 or TRBV12-4 and TRBJ1-4; D is unresolved. CDR3 size: 14 residues. V was trimmed by 3 bases and J by 5 bases, leaving 10 bases between them.

CDR3 coding DNA: TGTGCCATCAGTGAGTCAGGAAGGGGGCGAGGAGAGACCCAGTACTTC. This codes for CAISESGRGRGETQYF. This chain joins TRBV10-3 and TRBJ2-5; 7 bases agree with TRBD1. J gave up 4 bases and V 0 bases, and 8 bases lay outside the gene matches. This CDR3 spans 16 amino acids. Germline V gene lookup returns CDR1 ENHRY and CDR2 SYGVKD.

In its sample, this clonotype was seen a few times. This rearrangement joins TRBV29-1 to TRBJ2-2; D possibly corresponds to TRBD2 (6 bases). This CDR3 has 14 amino acids. Germline V gene sequence: CDR1 SQVTM, CDR2 ANQGSEA. The V end was cut by 5 bases, the J end by 5 bases, with 15 bases between. CDR3 sequence: CSVRRLEGTGELFF. The CDR3 DNA reads TGCAGCGTTCGGAGACTAGAAGGTACCGGGGAGCTGTTTTTT.